These 30 T cell receptor beta chains were sequenced from one sample in a study of blood T cell repertoires in COVID-19. The repertoire was sequenced with immunoSEQ multiplex PCR; TCRdb's copy has only in-frame clones and lacks some. Among 45,000 to 65,000 clones, more than 75% were seen once, and the ten largest hold 7.8%. The sample was peripheral blood. These receptors were collected from a man aged 50 to 60 with active COVID-19.

This chain connects TRBV7-2 to TRBJ2-2; TRBD2 matches at 13 bases. The length of the CDR3 is 16 residues. Germline loops: CDR1 SGHTA, CDR2 FQGNSA. J lost 5 bases, V lost 5 bases, and 5 bases had no gene match. The CDR3 nucleotides are TGTGCCAGCAGCCCACTAGCGGGGGGGAGGACCGGGGAGCTGTTTTTT. Translated: CASSPLAGGRTGELFF.

This sequence joins TRBV5-6 and TRBJ2-1, with D possibly being TRBD2 (5 bases). The CDR3 has 17 residues. V lost 0 bases to trimming and J lost 4 bases, with 17 bases between them. Germline V lookup: CDR1 SGHDT, CDR2 YYEEEE. CDR3 residues: CASSLGPRLGGYNEQFF. As DNA, the CDR3 is TGTGCCAGCAGCTTGGGACCGCGGCTCGGAGGATACAATGAGCAGTTCTTC.

The V and J genes are TRBV30 and TRBJ2-2; a weak D match, TRBD1 (5 bases). This CDR3 region has 16 residues. Trimming took 4 bases from V and 5 from J, leaving 20 bases between them. Germline V gene lookup returns CDR1 GTSNPN and CDR2 SVGIG (reference sequence). The DNA of the CDR3 is TGTGCCTGGAAGAAAGAAACCATAGGGGTAACCGGGGAGCTGTTTTTT. This gives the protein CAWKKETIGVTGELFF.

In this sample, this clone turned up once. The rearrangement uses TRBV3-1 (or the pseudogene TRBV3-2) and TRBJ2-7; 14 nucleotides match TRBD2. The germline gives CDR1 LGHDT, CDR2 YNNKEL (reference sequence). This CDR3 spans 16 amino acids. V lost 0 bases to trimming and J lost 2 bases; unmatched junction nucleotides: 0. The CDR3 sequence is CASSQEGLAGAYEQYF. DNA for the CDR3: TGTGCCAGCAGCCAAGAGGGACTAGCGGGGGCCTACGAGCAGTACTTC.

The chain links TRBV3-1 (or the pseudogene TRBV3-2) to TRBJ2-5; TRBD1 aligns across 7 bases. The V gene's germline CDR1 is LGHDT and CDR2 YNNKEL (reference sequence). Trimming at V came to 4 bases and at J to 2 bases, leaving 7 bases not matched to a gene. The CDR3 runs to 15 residues. In DNA form, the CDR3 reads TGTGCCAGCAGCCCGGACGACAGGGAACAAGAGACCCAGTACTTC. Residues: CASSPDDREQETQYF.

CDR3 sequence: CASSNLLPESRPQHF. The CDR3 nucleotides are TGTGCCAGCAGCAATTTACTCCCTGAGAGCCGGCCCCAGCATTTT. The chain is built from TRBV28 and TRBJ1-5; D gene unclear. The CDR3 extends over 15 amino acids. Germline CDR1 reads MDHEN; CDR2 reads SYDVKM. Between the trimmed V and J ends, which lost 6 bases and 9 bases, there was a span of 21 bases.

V and J are TRBV28 and TRBJ1-2; 10 nucleotides match TRBD1. The CDR3 has 15 residues. The germline gives CDR1 MDHEN, CDR2 SYDVKM. V lost 4 bases to trimming and J lost 9 bases; unmatched junction nucleotides: 11. CDR3 nucleotide sequence: TGTGCCAGCAGTTCTTGGACAGGGGGATCAGGACGCTACACCTTC. Protein: CASSSWTGGSGRYTF.

V and J are TRBV6-6 and TRBJ1-2; D is unclear. V shed 5 bases and J shed 1 base, with 8 bases lying between them. CDR3 size: 13 residues. Germline loops: CDR1 MNHNY, CDR2 SVGAGI (reference sequence). The CDR3 nucleotides read TGTGCCAGCAGTCAAGGACTTAACTATGGCTACACCTTC. As protein: CASSQGLNYGYTF.

The chain uses TRBV14 and TRBJ2-1, with 12 positions matching TRBD2. The V segment lost 4 bases and the J segment 5 bases; nucleotides outside the gene matches: 3. In germline, CDR1 is SGHDN, CDR2 FVKESK. This CDR3 region has 15 residues. Here the CDR3 reads CASSPGLAGNNEQFF. CDR3 coding DNA: TGTGCCAGCAGCCCTGGACTAGCGGGGAACAATGAGCAGTTCTTC.

This clone appeared a few times. This chain links TRBV9 with TRBJ2-7; the D gene is possibly TRBD1 (6 bases). Trimming removed 0 bases at V and 2 bases at J, with 12 bases between. CDR1 is SGDLS, CDR2 YYNGEE, per germline. The CDR3 has 15 residues. CDR3 nucleotide sequence: TGTGCCAGCAGCGTAGGAGGACAGACAGCCTACGAGCAGTACTTC. Its protein product is CASSVGGQTAYEQYF. The complete variable domain, with remaining parts taken from reference TRBV9 and TRBJ2-7, reads DSGVTQTPKHLITATGQRVTLRCSPRSGDLSVYWYQQSLDQGLQFLIQYYNGEERAKGNILERFSAQQFPDLHSELNLSSLELGDSALYFCASSVGGQTAYEQYFGPGTRLTVT.

Only one count was recorded for this clone. The V gene is TRBV2, the J gene TRBJ1-2; 9 nucleotides agree with TRBD1. The length of the CDR3 is 15 residues. Trimming cost V 7 bases and J 4 bases; bases outside gene matches: 10. The germline V gene has CDR1 SNHLY and CDR2 FYNNEI. The CDR3 here is CASILRGQGGYGYTF. The CDR3 region has the DNA TGTGCCAGCATCCTTCGGGGACAGGGAGGCTATGGCTACACCTTC.

In nucleotides, the CDR3 is TGTGCCACCAAAGCGGGAGGATACACCGGGGAGCTGTTTTTT. It codes for CATKAGGYTGELFF. The rearrangement uses TRBV24-1 and TRBJ2-2; 9 nucleotides line up with TRBD2. In germline, CDR1 is KGHDR, CDR2 SFDVKD. V lost 8 bases, J lost 3 bases, and 3 bases stayed unmatched. This CDR3 region has 14 residues.

The chain uses TRBV7-2 and TRBJ2-1; D may be TRBD2 (5 bases). This CDR3 is built from 13 residues. Germline loops: CDR1 SGHTA, CDR2 FQGNSA. The V end was cut by 1 base, the J end by 8 bases, with 9 bases between. CDR3 sequence: CASSLGADHEQFF. Here the CDR3 DNA reads TGTGCCAGCAGCTTAGGAGCGGATCATGAGCAGTTCTTC. Using reference TRBV7-2 and TRBJ2-1 for the parts outside the CDR3, the full variable domain is GAGVSQSPSNKVTEKGKDVELRCDPISGHTALYWYRQSLGQGLEFLIYFQGNSAPDKSGLPSDRFSAERTGGSVSTLTIQRTQQEDSAVYLCASSLGADHEQFFGPGTRLTVL.

This clone came up once. This chain's CDR3 is CASREAGSGDTQYF. For the CDR3, the DNA is TGTGCCAGCAGGGAGGCGGGATCGGGAGATACGCAGTATTTT. The rearrangement links TRBV5-6 to TRBJ2-3; tentatively, D is TRBD2 (6 bases). This CDR3 contains 14 residues. CDR1 SGHDT and CDR2 YYEEEE come from the germline V gene. The ends were cut back, 5 bases at V and 5 bases at J, with 15 bases in the middle.

The chain carries TRBV7-8 and TRBJ1-1; perhaps TRBD1 as D (6 bases). The germline V and J ends were trimmed by 6 bases and 6 bases, with 14 bases remaining between them. The germline V gene has CDR1 SGHVS and CDR2 FQNEAQ. The length of the CDR3 is 13 residues. Here the CDR3 DNA reads TGTGCCAGCAGTCAGGACAGCGGCGCTGAAGCTTTCTTT. It translates to CASSQDSGAEAFF.

The V and J genes are TRBV14 and TRBJ2-7; unclear D gene. Trimming stripped 3 bases from V and 0 bases from J, with 9 bases between. The germline V gene has CDR1 SGHDN and CDR2 FVKESK. This CDR3 is 14 amino acids long. The CDR3 DNA sequence: TGTGCCAGCAGCCACGTCCTTTTCTCCTACGAGCAGTACTTC. Amino acid sequence: CASSHVLFSYEQYF.

The rearrangement links TRBV18 to TRBJ2-1; 10 bases agree with TRBD1. The J segment lost 9 bases and the V segment lost 3 bases, leaving 11 bases of the junction unmatched. Looked up from germline, CDR1 is KGHSH and CDR2 is LQKENI. The CDR3 contains 16 residues. CDR3 in DNA: TGTGCCAGCTCACCGCCGGGACAGGGGTCGCCTGTTGAGCAGTTCTTC. The encoded protein is CASSPPGQGSPVEQFF.

The chain links TRBV4-3 to TRBJ2-1; 8 bases map to TRBD2. V lost 0 bases, J lost 2 bases, and 3 bases stayed unmatched. The CDR3 runs to 16 residues. Germline lookup yields CDR1 LGHNA and CDR2 YSLEER. The chain's CDR3 is CASSQESGGAYNEQFF. The CDR3 DNA reads TGCGCCAGCAGCCAAGAATCCGGGGGGGCCTACAATGAGCAGTTCTTC.

J is TRBJ2-6 and V is TRBV2; the D gene is possibly TRBD1 (6 bases). Germline CDR1 is SNHLY and CDR2 is FYNNEI. The CDR3 spans 16 residues. V was clipped by 6 bases and J by 4 bases, with 16 bases between them. For the CDR3, the DNA is TGTGCCAGCAGAGATCCACAGGGAGCCGGGGCCAACGTCCTGACTTTC. Protein product: CASRDPQGAGANVLTF. Complete variable domain (other parts from reference TRBV2 and TRBJ2-6): EPEVTQTPSHQVTQMGQEVILRCVPISNHLYFYWYRQILGQKVEFLVSFYNNEISEKSEIFDDQFSVERPDGSNFTLKIRSTKLEDSAMYFCASRDPQGAGANVLTFGAGSRLTVL.

V gene TRBV27 combines with J gene TRBJ2-3; D remains unclear. The germline CDR1 and CDR2 sequences are MNHEY and SMNVEV (reference sequence). Trimming took off 4 bases at V and 2 bases at J, with 13 bases between the two ends. The CDR3 spans 15 residues. As DNA, the CDR3 is TGTGCCAGCAGTTCGTGGGCGCTTAACACAGATACGCAGTATTTT. This encodes CASSSWALNTDTQYF.

Only one count was recorded for this clone. The chain's CDR3 is CASYPRVTDTQYF. CDR3 coding DNA: TGTGCCAGCTACCCGAGGGTCACAGATACGCAGTATTTT. The chain employs TRBV28 and TRBJ2-3; D is perhaps TRBD2 (5 bases). The CDR3 runs to 13 residues. V gave up 8 bases and J gave up 2 bases, with 11 bases separating them. The V gene's germline CDR1 is MDHEN and CDR2 SYDVKM.

The V call is TRBV28, the J call TRBJ2-5, with TRBD1 identical over 9 bases. This CDR3 is 16 amino acids long. Germline trimming cut 3 bases from V and 1 base from J; bases unmatched to any gene: 6. Germline lookup yields CDR1 MDHEN and CDR2 SYDVKM. CDR3 bases: TGTGCCAGCAGTTTGATCGGGACAGGGACCCAAGAGACCCAGTACTTC. This encodes CASSLIGTGTQETQYF.

This chain connects TRBV30 to TRBJ1-2; weak D call: TRBD1 (6 bases). The CDR3 extends over 12 amino acids. The ends were cut back, 0 bases at V and 8 bases at J, with 10 bases in the middle. Germline CDR1 GTSNPN, CDR2 SVGIG (reference sequence). In nucleotides, the CDR3 is TGTGCCTGGAGTGTGGGGGCGGGCGGCTACACCTTC. This sequence encodes CAWSVGAGGYTF.

The chain uses TRBV3-1 (or the pseudogene TRBV3-2) and TRBJ1-1; D remains ambiguous. Deletions cut 1 base from V and 5 bases from J, with 8 bases between. This CDR3 is built from 13 residues. Per the germline V gene, CDR1 is LGHDT and CDR2 is YNNKEL (reference sequence). CDR3 sequence reads: CASSQGPRTEAFF. The CDR3 DNA follows: TGTGCCAGCAGCCAAGGCCCTAGGACTGAAGCTTTCTTT.

The chain uses TRBV30 and TRBJ2-7; 8 bases map to TRBD1. The CDR3 runs 14 residues. Germline assignment: CDR1 GTSNPN and CDR2 SVGIG (reference sequence). V shed 5 bases and J 4 bases; nucleotides not matched to a gene: 10. The CDR3 loop reads CAWVTGGPPYEQYF. CDR3 DNA sequence: TGTGCCTGGGTAACAGGGGGTCCCCCTTACGAGCAGTACTTC.

The rearrangement links TRBV28 to TRBJ2-1; 8 bases map to TRBD1. CDR1 MDHEN and CDR2 SYDVKM come from the germline V gene. With 5 bases clipped from V and 10 bases from J, the junction kept 16 bases outside the gene matches. The CDR3 has 16 residues. CDR3 sequence: CASSPSPGTGRKEQFF. CDR3 coding DNA: TGTGCCAGCAGTCCCAGTCCCGGGACAGGACGGAAGGAGCAGTTCTTC.

The V gene is TRBV30, the J gene TRBJ1-1, with 10 bases lining up with TRBD1. Germline CDR1 and CDR2: GTSNPN and SVGIG (reference sequence). The V segment lost 0 bases and the J segment 6 bases; nucleotides outside the gene matches: 7. The CDR3 spans 15 residues. The CDR3 DNA is TGTGCCTGGAGTGTTGTGGGGACAGGGGTCGCTGAAGCTTTCTTT. Amino acids: CAWSVVGTGVAEAFF.

The CDR3 sequence is CASSPDRVERNEQFF. For the CDR3, the DNA is TGTGCCAGCAGCCCCGATCGGGTCGAACGCAATGAGCAGTTCTTC. This sequence joins TRBV6-2 or TRBV6-3 and TRBJ2-1, with D unclear. This CDR3 has 15 residues. V was trimmed by 6 bases and J by 6 bases, leaving 18 bases between them. CDR1 and CDR2 (germline): MNHEY, SVGEGT.

This clone was seen just once. The chain recombines TRBV24-1 with TRBJ2-2; perhaps TRBD2 as D (6 bases). V dropped 4 bases and J dropped 4 bases, with 12 bases sitting between them. The CDR3 covers 15 residues. CDR1 and CDR2 (germline): KGHDR, SFDVKD. The CDR3 nucleotides are TGTGCCACCAGTGACCCAGCGGGTAGCACCGGGGAGCTGTTTTTT. This gives the protein CATSDPAGSTGELFF.

The rearrangement uses TRBV25-1 and TRBJ2-1, with 9 bases identical to TRBD1. The germline gives CDR1 MGHDK, CDR2 SYGVNS. CDR3 size: 15 residues. V was clipped by 8 bases and J by 4 bases; unmatched bases: 9. The CDR3 loop reads CASSKGQGYYNEQFF. The CDR3 bases are TGTGCCAGCTCCAAAGGACAGGGGTATTACAATGAGCAGTTCTTC.